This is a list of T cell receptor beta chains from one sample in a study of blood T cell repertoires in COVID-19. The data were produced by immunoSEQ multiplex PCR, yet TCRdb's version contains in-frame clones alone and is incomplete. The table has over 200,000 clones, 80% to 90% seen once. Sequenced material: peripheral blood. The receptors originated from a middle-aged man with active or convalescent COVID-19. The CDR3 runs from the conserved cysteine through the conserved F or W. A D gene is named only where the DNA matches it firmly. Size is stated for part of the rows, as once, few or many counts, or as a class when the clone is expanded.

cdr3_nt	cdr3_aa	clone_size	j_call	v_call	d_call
TGTGCCAGTAGTATGGCGGGAGACCTGAACACTGAAGCTTTCTTT	CASSMAGDLNTEAFF	NA	TRBJ1-1	TRBV19	NA
TGTGCCAGCAGAGCGGGAGGGCCTGTCGGGGAGCTGTTTTTT	CASRAGGPVGELFF	NA	TRBJ2-2	TRBV6-5	TRBD2
TGTGCCTGGAGTGTACAGGGCGGCGGGGAGCTGTTTTTT	CAWSVQGGGELFF	NA	TRBJ2-2	TRBV30	NA
TGTGCCAGCAGCTCCTATTCACCATCCTGGACTAGCGGGGACTACAATGAGCAGTTCTTC	CASSSYSPSWTSGDYNEQFF	NA	TRBJ2-1	TRBV11-3	TRBD2
TGTGCCAGCAGCCAAGGGGGCGGTGAAGCTTTCTTT	CASSQGGGEAFF	NA	TRBJ1-1	TRBV3-1/TRBV3-2	NA
TGCGCCAGCAGCTTAGGGGCGGCTAGCGGCCAAGAGACCCAGTACTTC	CASSLGAASGQETQYF	NA	TRBJ2-5	TRBV5-1	TRBD2
TGCGCCAGCAGCCAAGTTCTAATAGCAGAGAGCAATCAGCCCCAGCATTTT	CASSQVLIAESNQPQHF	NA	TRBJ1-5	TRBV4-1	NA
TGTGCTAGTGGTTTGCGACAGGGCACTGAAGCTTTCTTT	CASGLRQGTEAFF	few	TRBJ1-1	TRBV12-5	TRBD1
TGTGCCAGCAGCGGCGTAGGAGCTAATTACAATGAGCAGTTCTTC	CASSGVGANYNEQFF	once	TRBJ2-1	TRBV7-8	NA
TGTGCCAGCAGTTTTTTAGGGGCGTTTGGCTACACCTTC	CASSFLGAFGYTF	once	TRBJ1-2	TRBV28	NA
TGTGCCAGCACCCTGGGGGGTCAGCCCCAGCATTTT	CASTLGGQPQHF	NA	TRBJ1-5	TRBV12-3/TRBV12-4	NA
TGTGCCTGGACGGGGTTAGATACGCAGTATTTT	CAWTGLDTQYF	NA	TRBJ2-3	TRBV30	NA
TGTGCCAGCAGCTTCAAACAGGAACCTTTCTTT	CASSFKQEPFF	few	TRBJ1-1	TRBV11-3	NA
TGTGCCAGCAGCCTCGGGGGGGGCGGGAACACTGAAGCTTTCTTT	CASSLGGGGNTEAFF	NA	TRBJ1-1	TRBV5-4	NA
TGCAGCGCTGAAGGACAGGGAGTCTACACCTTC	CSAEGQGVYTF	NA	TRBJ1-2	TRBV29-1	TRBD1
TGTGCCAGCAGTGAACAGGAAAAACTGTTTTTT	CASSEQEKLFF	NA	TRBJ1-4	TRBV2	NA